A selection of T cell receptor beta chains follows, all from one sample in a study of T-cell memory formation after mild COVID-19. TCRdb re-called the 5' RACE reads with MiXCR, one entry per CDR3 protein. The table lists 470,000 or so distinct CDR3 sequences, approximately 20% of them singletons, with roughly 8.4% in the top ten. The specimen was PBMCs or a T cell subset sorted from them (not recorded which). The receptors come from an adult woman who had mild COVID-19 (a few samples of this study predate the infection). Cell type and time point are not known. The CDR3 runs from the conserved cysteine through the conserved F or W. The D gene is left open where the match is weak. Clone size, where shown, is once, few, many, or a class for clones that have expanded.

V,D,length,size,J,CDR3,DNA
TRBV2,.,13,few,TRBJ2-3,CASSFSLSDTQYF,TGTGCCAGCAGTTTCTCCCTTTCAGATACGCAGTATTTT
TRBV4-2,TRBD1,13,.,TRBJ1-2,CASQATGGGGYTF,TGTGCCAGCCAAGCTACAGGGGGCGGTGGCTACACCTTC
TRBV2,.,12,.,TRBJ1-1,CALVRGNTEAFF,TGTGCCCTAGTGAGGGGGAACACTGAAGCTTTCTTT
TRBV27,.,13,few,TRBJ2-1,CASSYSRFNEQFF,TGTGCCAGCAGTTACAGTCGTTTCAATGAGCAGTTCTTC
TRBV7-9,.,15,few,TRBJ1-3,CASSATPSGGNTIYF,TGTGCCAGCAGCGCGACTCCATCGGGGGGAAACACCATATATTTT
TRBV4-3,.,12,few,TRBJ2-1,CASSQLGGEQFF,TGCGCCAGCAGCCAACTCGGGGGTGAGCAGTTCTTC
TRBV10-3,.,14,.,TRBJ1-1,CAIGMGVTNTEAFF,TGTGCCATCGGCATGGGGGTTACGAACACTGAAGCTTTCTTT
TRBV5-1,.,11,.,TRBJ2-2,CASTARGELFF,TGCGCCAGCACGGCCAGAGGGGAGCTGTTTTTT
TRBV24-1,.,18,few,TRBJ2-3,CATSGGGLRTASTDTQYF,TGTGCCACCAGCGGGGGCGGGTTGAGGACAGCTAGCACAGATACGCAGTATTTT
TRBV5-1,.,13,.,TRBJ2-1,CASSLSRDNEQFF,TGCGCCAGCAGCTTATCCAGGGACAATGAGCAGTTCTTC
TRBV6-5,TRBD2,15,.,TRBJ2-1,CASSYSGGPYNEQFF,TGTGCCAGCAGTTACAGCGGGGGGCCTTACAATGAGCAGTTCTTC
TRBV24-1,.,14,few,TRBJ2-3,CATSPGPNTDTQYF,TGTGCCACCAGCCCCGGGCCTAACACAGATACGCAGTATTTT
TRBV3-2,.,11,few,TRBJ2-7,CASDRDYEQYF,TGTGCCAGTGATCGGGACTACGAGCAGTACTTC
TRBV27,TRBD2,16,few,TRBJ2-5,CASSARLAGWQETQYF,TGTGCCAGCAGTGCCAGACTAGCGGGCTGGCAAGAGACCCAGTACTTC